The 8 T cell receptor beta chains below all came from one sample that was sequenced in a study of T cells after yellow fever vaccination. MiXCR, run by TCRdb on the 5' RACE reads, gives a single entry per CDR3 protein. The data contain about 230,000 distinct CDR3 sequences, around 6.7% of them singletons. The sample consisted of CD4+ T cells sorted from PBMCs, taken on the day of the yellow fever booster vaccination. Source of these receptors: a man aged 30 to 45 who received the YFV17D yellow fever vaccine.

In this sample, this clonotype turned up many times. The chain couples TRBV20-1 to TRBJ2-1; D might be TRBD2 (6 bases). Between the trimmed V and J ends, which lost 5 bases and 9 bases, there was a span of 17 bases. CDR1 and CDR2 from the germline V gene are DFQATT and SNEGSKA (reference sequence). CDR3 size: 13 residues. The CDR3 loop reads CSASPRTTAEQFF. As DNA, the CDR3 is TGCAGTGCTTCCCCCCGGACTACCGCTGAGCAGTTCTTC.

The chain employs TRBV7-9 and TRBJ2-7; 11 bases are a match to TRBD1. The V gene's germline CDR1 is SEHNR and CDR2 FQNEAQ (reference sequence). Trimming removed 5 bases from V and 2 bases from J; junction bases left unmatched: 8. The CDR3 has 16 amino acids. As DNA, the CDR3 is TGTGCCAGCAGCGGCCGGGACAGGGGGGGGACCTACGAGCAGTACTTC. It specifies CASSGRDRGGTYEQYF.

In its sample, this clonotype was seen many times. This chain links TRBV5-1 with TRBJ2-7; perhaps TRBD1 as D (5 bases). The CDR3 has 14 residues. The ends were cut back, 0 bases at V and 2 bases at J, with 9 bases in the middle. Germline CDR1 and CDR2: SGHRS and YFSETQ. CDR3 residues: CASSLGGGTYEQYF. The CDR3, as DNA: TGCGCCAGCAGCTTGGGGGGCGGAACCTACGAGCAGTACTTC.

The table lists this clonotype with a count of one. This may arise from a read error, as a much more abundant clone is one base away. The chain links TRBV4-3 to TRBJ1-5; TRBD1 might be the D (6 bases). V shed 6 bases and J shed 7 bases, with 19 bases lying between them. The CDR3 has 15 residues. Germline assignment: CDR1 LGHNA and CDR2 YSLEER. This chain's CDR3 is CASRRDLMGGQPQHF. CDR3 DNA: TGCGCCAGCAGACGAGATCTTATGGGGGGCCAGCCCCAGCATTTT.

This clonotype was found many times. The chain couples TRBV6-2 or TRBV6-3 to TRBJ2-3; 8 nucleotides agree with TRBD2. V was clipped by 3 bases and J by 4 bases; unmatched bases: 15. The CDR3 has 18 residues. The germline V gene encodes CDR1 MNHEY and CDR2 SVGEGT. CDR3 nucleotides: TGTGCCAGCAGTTATTCCCGGATTCGAGCGGGAGTGTCAGATACGCAGTATTTT. It codes for CASSYSRIRAGVSDTQYF.

The rearrangement joins TRBV6-5 to TRBJ2-2, with D hard to call. CDR3 length equals 16 residues. V lost 0 bases and J lost 9, with 17 bases in between. Germline loops: CDR1 MNHEY, CDR2 SVGAGI. The CDR3 reads CASSYSLVRVSWELFF. The CDR3 bases are TGTGCCAGCAGTTACTCGCTAGTTAGGGTTTCCTGGGAGCTGTTTTTT.

This clonotype was detected ten times or more. The chain joins TRBV14 to TRBJ2-7; D ambiguous. Trimming took off 3 bases at V and 2 bases at J, with 11 bases between the two ends. The CDR3 spans 14 residues. Per the germline V gene, CDR1 is SGHDN and CDR2 is FVKESK. CDR3 region: CASSHSPGPYEQYF. In nucleotides, the CDR3 is TGTGCCAGCAGCCACTCTCCAGGCCCCTACGAGCAGTACTTC.

The V and J genes are TRBV5-4 and TRBJ1-1; D is unclear. Germline assignment: CDR1 SGHNT and CDR2 YYREEE (reference sequence). The germline V and J ends were trimmed by 1 base and 4 bases, with 11 bases remaining between them. The CDR3 totals 14 residues. The CDR3 region has the DNA TGTGCCAGCAGCTTGCGAGGGTGGGGCACTGAAGCTTTCTTT. Protein sequence: CASSLRGWGTEAFF.